The TCR beta chain described here comes from a study of control samples from healthy donors and cancer patients. The V gene's germline CDR1 is MNHEY and CDR2 SMNVEV (reference sequence). This CDR3 spans 14 amino acids. V lost 8 bases and J 3 bases, leaving 14 bases between the germline ends. The assay was immunoSEQ multiplex PCR, and TCRdb's table has in-frame clones only and misses some. The profile shows roughly 130,000 clones, 85% to 95% of them singletons. The chain combines TRBV27 with TRBJ1-5; D may be TRBD1 (6 bases). The origin of this receptor is a man in his sixties with colorectal cancer. Sequenced: PBMCs. The CDR3 nucleotides are TGTGCCAGCGGTCCCGGGGGGCCCAATCAGCCCCAGCATTTT. It translates to CASGPGGPNQPQHF.